These T cell receptor beta chains were read from a single sample in a study of post-analysis software for immune sequencing data. MiXCR was run by TCRdb on the PCR reads, yielding one entry per CDR3 protein. The sample has almost 700,000 distinct CDR3 sequences, approximately 59% seen once; the top ten hold approximately 10%. The sample taken for sequencing was blood. The source is a girl aged 2 to 10 with multiple sclerosis. The CDR3 runs from the conserved cysteine through the conserved F or W. D genes are given only for firm matches.

D gene,V gene,J gene,CDR3 DNA,CDR3 protein
-,TRBV5-1,TRBJ2-1,TGCGCCAGCAGCTTGGGACCCGTCGATGAGCAGTTCTTC,CASSLGPVDEQFF
TRBD1,TRBV4-1,TRBJ1-6,TGCGCCAGCAGCCAGGGACAGGGGGATTCACCCCTCCACTTT,CASSQGQGDSPLHF
-,TRBV29-1,TRBJ2-5,TGCAGCGTTGAAGACCTCTGGGACCACAGGGGAGGAGAGACCCAGTACTTC,CSVEDLWDHRGGETQYF
-,TRBV29-1,TRBJ2-1,TGCAGCGCGAGGGCCGACAATGAGCAGTTCTTC,CSARADNEQFF
-,TRBV4-1,TRBJ2-5,TGCGCCAGCAGCCACCTGAGACAGTCCCAAGAGACCCAGTACTTC,CASSHLRQSQETQYF
-,TRBV29-1,TRBJ2-1,TGCAGCGGAGTGACAGTTACCTTCAATGAGCAGTTCTTC,CSGVTVTFNEQFF
TRBD1,TRBV19,TRBJ1-5,TGTGCCAGTAGCCCCAGGGGGGGCAATCAGCCCCAGCATTTT,CASSPRGGNQPQHF
TRBD1,TRBV29-1,TRBJ1-2,TGCAGCGTTGAAACAGGGGCCGATGGCTACACCTTC,CSVETGADGYTF
TRBD2,TRBV20-1,TRBJ2-1,TGCAGTGCTACCCGGAGGAGCGGGGGAGACAATGAGCAGTTCTTC,CSATRRSGGDNEQFF
-,TRBV10-3,TRBJ2-2,TGTGCCATCAGTGAGCGGGACACCAACACCGGGGAGCTGTTTTTT,CAISERDTNTGELFF